The subject of this entry is one T cell receptor (beta chain). Its antigen is still unknown. It has no much larger one-base neighbor in the sample; base qualities were not kept. The same CDR3 is also encoded by other DNA sequences in this sample. The data are from a study of beta chain features in type 1 diabetes (dated by TCRdb to 2016 to 2018). Concerning the study at large: Mean age, gender distribution, total cell number and subset yield did not differ between patients and healthy donors. Whereas all 30 or so donors provided naive and central memory subsets, regulatory and stem cell-like memory subsets were isolated from just 8 patients and about 8 healthy donors. The study compared TCRB repertoires of sorted circulating CD4+ T cell subsets between recently diagnosed type 1 diabetes patients and matched healthy donors. A total of approximately 110,000,000 sorted cells were examined across all samples, and a strong correlation was observed between cell number per subset and RNA yield.

A single peripheral blood draw of 90 to 150 mL on average was collected from each donor into heparinised tubes. Naive, central memory, regulatory and stem cell-like memory CD4+ T cells were sorted on a BD FACSAria II using a panel including CD45RO, CCR7, CD25, CD127, CD95 and CD27. Every sorted population had a purity above 95%. PBMCs were isolated right away by Lymphoprep density gradient centrifugation and were stained directly, without culture. To minimize batch effects, samples were stained and sorted in pairs, one healthy donor with one patient per experiment. The paper's findings and limits, for the study overall: Naive, central memory and regulatory TCRB repertoires appeared more similar among patients than among healthy donors. Because cDNA was sequenced instead of genomic DNA, activated cells with high expression could be over-represented, although the groups did not differ in activation or CD3 levels. Shorter templates might have been favored by PCR, but patient and control samples were amplified and corrected together, so both groups would have been affected equally by any skew. Patients with type 1 diabetes made fewer insertions and deleted more nucleotides at VDJ recombination sites, implying thymic rearrangement abnormalities. In all four CD4+ subsets, TCRB CDR3 length was moderately but significantly shorter in type 1 diabetes patients. HLA sub-analyses involved small numbers of individuals, so any influence of HLA type on TCRB rearrangement remained unresolved.

V drops 3 bases and J drops 5 bases, leaving 4 bases in between. In the germline V gene (reference sequence), CDR1 corresponds to DFQATT and CDR2 to SNEGSKA. Reading from cysteine to phenylalanine, the CDR3 counts 11 amino acids. The entry retains the CDR3 DNA only, 33 bases that are in frame from base 1. The entire amount of isolated RNA was reverse transcribed using the High Capacity cDNA Reverse Transcription Kit, so the sequenced TCRB transcripts were expressed ones. Naive, central memory and regulatory T cell samples underwent deep immunoSEQ sequencing, averaging approximately 3.5 million total reads per sample. After sorted cells were lysed in RLT buffer, RNA was extracted with DNase-treated RNeasy Micro or Mini kits, with the choice depending on cell number. To prevent cross-contamination, each cell subset was processed individually, whereas patient and healthy donor samples were processed jointly. TCRB sequences were amplified from cDNA with the immunoSEQ multiplex PCR, producing 87-bp fragments spanning the CDR3 region. Amplicons were sequenced on the Illumina HiSeq platform. The paper's processing steps were these. PCR bias was corrected computationally using synthetic template baselines, and reads within Hamming distance 2 were collapsed, with unmergeable singletons discarded. Reads were aligned against IMGT to assign V, D and J genes, CDR3 length and insertions or deletions at six rearrangement sites. Within each subset, clonotype counts were normalized to sorted cell number, and only after that were true diversity and Gini coefficients computed with the tcR R package. Repertoire sharing was quantified using the overlap coefficient calculated on TCRB nucleotide sequences. Out-of-frame TCRB sequences from naive cells were analyzed as a proxy for the pre-selection repertoire. The source is immuneACCESS, and TCRdb retained only in-frame sequences with V and J called. Part of the clones is not carried over; for the studies checked, unresolved V genes explain less than half of this, and the remainder is unexplained. V and J calls and clone size are those listed in that table; D and trimming were worked out from the DNA. The sample profile shows around 500,000 clones; approximately 10% of them were found once. The ten biggest clones cover about 0.045% of the sample.

This chain is built from TRBV20-1 and TRBJ2-2; no confident D gene assignment can be made. Material for sequencing was naive CD4+ T cells from blood. According to the study, the label for this sample's cell subset or site signals: true naive CD4+ T cells. The receptor comes from a woman younger than 35 in good health. The DNA sequence is as follows: TGCAGTGCTAGGGGTACCGGGGAGCTGTTTTTT. It codes for CSARGTGELFF.